The 28 T cell receptor beta chains below all came from one sample that was sequenced in a study of T-cell memory formation after mild COVID-19. TCRdb reprocessed the 5' RACE reads via MiXCR and lists one record per CDR3 protein. The sample gives 5,500 to 6,500 distinct CDR3 sequences, 20% to 25% of which show up once; roughly three fifths is in the top ten. Sequenced input: PBMCs or a T cell subset sorted from them (not recorded which). The receptor source for this set is an adult woman who had mild COVID-19 (a few samples of this study predate the infection). Cell type and time point are not known.

This chain uses TRBV7-2 with TRBJ2-1, with TRBD2 identical over 12 bases. Germline CDR1 and CDR2: SGHTA and FQGNSA. This CDR3 has 15 amino acids. The V segment lost 3 bases and the J segment 5 bases; nucleotides outside the gene matches: 2. This CDR3 reads CASSLGLAGDNEQFF. CDR3 coding DNA: TGTGCCAGCAGCTTGGGACTAGCGGGCGACAATGAGCAGTTCTTC.

This clonotype was seen ten or more times. The chain couples TRBV27 to TRBJ2-2; 9 bases are a match to TRBD2. This CDR3 contains 17 residues. Germline lookup yields CDR1 MNHEY and CDR2 SMNVEV (reference sequence). Losses at the gene ends were 5 bases for V and 2 bases for J; bases not matched to a gene: 9. CDR3 amino acids: CASSLPWREGNTGELFF. The CDR3 region has the DNA TGTGCCAGCAGTCTCCCGTGGCGGGAGGGTAACACCGGGGAGCTGTTTTTT.

At least ten counts were recorded for this clonotype. The chain joins TRBV27 to TRBJ1-2; tentative D call: TRBD1 (6 bases). The germline V and J ends were trimmed by 5 bases and 4 bases, with 14 bases remaining between them. The CDR3 runs 14 residues. Germline CDR1 MNHEY, CDR2 SMNVEV (reference sequence). The CDR3 sequence: CASSGDGGFYGYTF. Written as DNA, the CDR3 is TGTGCCAGCAGTGGGGACGGGGGCTTCTATGGCTACACCTTC.

This chain connects TRBV4-3 to TRBJ2-3, with 7 bases matching TRBD1. The CDR3 covers 14 residues. The germline gives CDR1 LGHNA, CDR2 YSLEER. After removal of 4 bases from V and 6 bases from J, the junction contained 7 bases not matched to a gene. The CDR3 sequence is CASSPRQGLDTQYF. The DNA of the CDR3 is TGCGCCAGCAGCCCCCGACAGGGTTTGGATACGCAGTATTTT.

This clonotype was detected ten times or more. The chain uses TRBV10-3 and TRBJ2-1; no definite D call. V shed 5 bases and J shed 8 bases, with 16 bases lying between them. Germline CDR1 is ENHRY and CDR2 is SYGVKD. The CDR3 contains 14 residues. The CDR3 reads CAISSDGLTDEQFF. For the CDR3, the DNA is TGTGCCATCAGTTCAGACGGCCTCACCGATGAGCAGTTCTTC.

This clonotype is medium-sized by share. The V gene is TRBV11-2, the J gene TRBJ2-5; no clear D gene. This CDR3 is built from 12 residues. Germline V CDR1 and CDR2: SGHAT, FQNNGV. V dropped 8 bases and J dropped 5 bases, with 12 bases sitting between them. In DNA form, the CDR3 reads TGTGCCAGCCATGGGGTTGGGGAGACCCAGTACTTC. This gives the protein CASHGVGETQYF.

Ten or more counts support this clonotype. This sequence joins TRBV7-9 and TRBJ2-1; no reliable D call. V gave up 4 bases and J gave up 2 bases, with 9 bases separating them. The CDR3 runs to 14 residues. Germline V lookup: CDR1 SEHNR, CDR2 FQNEAQ (reference sequence). The CDR3 protein is CASSSGPTYNEQFF. As DNA, the CDR3 is TGTGCCAGCAGCTCGGGCCCTACCTACAATGAGCAGTTCTTC.

Ten or more counts support this clonotype. V is TRBV14 and J is TRBJ1-2; possible D gene TRBD1, 6 bases. The CDR3 spans 15 residues. CDR1 is SGHDN and CDR2 is FVKESK in the germline V gene. V lost 5 bases and J lost 8, with 21 bases in between. The CDR3 DNA follows: TGTGCCAGCAGCTTCCTCCGGACAGATCTCCGAGGCTACACCTTC. Translated, it gives CASSFLRTDLRGYTF.

This clonotype was observed at least ten times. The rearrangement uses TRBV9 and TRBJ2-1; D possibly corresponds to TRBD2 (6 bases). The V gene's germline CDR1 is SGDLS and CDR2 YYNGEE. The CDR3 extends over 16 amino acids. V lost 3 bases and J lost 9, with 22 bases in between. The CDR3 is CASSDPLVMPGGEQFF. The CDR3 region has the DNA TGTGCCAGCAGCGACCCCCTGGTCATGCCCGGGGGTGAGCAGTTCTTC.

This clonotype appeared many times. The chain uses TRBV12-3 or TRBV12-4 and TRBJ1-4; D is undetermined. The ends were cut back, 3 bases at V and 4 bases at J, with 9 bases in the middle. The CDR3 spans 14 residues. The CDR3 DNA is TGTGCCAGCAGTTTCGGCAGGATTAATGAAAAACTGTTTTTT. Translated, it gives CASSFGRINEKLFF.

The chain employs TRBV6-6 and TRBJ2-7; 12 bases line up with TRBD2. Looked up from germline, CDR1 is MNHNY and CDR2 is SVGAGI (reference sequence). The CDR3 runs 14 residues. The trim removed 8 bases at V and 4 bases at J, leaving 6 bases unmatched. CDR3 sequence: CASQLAGGAYEQYV. In DNA, the CDR3 is TGTGCCAGCCAACTAGCGGGGGGCGCATACGAGCAGTACGTC.

At least ten counts were recorded for this clonotype. The CDR3 coding sequence is TGTGCCACCAGCGCGGTCCGGGACTCACCCCTCCACTTT. It specifies CATSAVRDSPLHF. The chain couples TRBV15 to TRBJ1-6; possible D gene TRBD1, 5 bases. The CDR3 covers 13 residues. Germline CDR1 reads LNHNV; CDR2 reads YYDKDF (reference sequence). Deletions cut 5 bases from V and 10 bases from J, with 12 bases between.

The table lists this clonotype with many counts. J is TRBJ2-7 and V is TRBV7-8; TRBD2 is a possible D gene (6 bases). The V end was cut by 2 bases, the J end by 0 bases, with 11 bases between. Germline CDR1 reads SGHVS; CDR2 reads FQNEAQ. CDR3 length: 15 residues. The CDR3 sequence is CASSLLASHSYEQYF. The DNA for the CDR3 is TGTGCCAGCAGCTTACTAGCGTCCCACTCCTACGAGCAGTACTTC. The full variable domain, its missing parts supplied by reference TRBV7-8 and TRBJ2-7, is GAGVSQSPRYKVAKRGQDVALRCDPISGHVSLFWYQQALGQGPEFLTYFQNEAQLDKSGLPSDRFFAERPEGSVSTLKIQRTQQEDSAVYLCASSLLASHSYEQYFGPGTRLTVT.

The table lists this clonotype with many counts. The chain has TRBV7-2 and TRBJ2-5; 8 positions match TRBD2. Germline V gene sequence: CDR1 SGHTA, CDR2 FQGNSA. The CDR3 runs 16 residues. The junction had 12 bases not matched to a gene; V was cut back by 5 bases and J by 4 bases. CDR3 protein: CASSPTTGGAIETQYF. CDR3 in DNA: TGTGCCAGCAGCCCGACCACCGGGGGGGCCATAGAGACCCAGTACTTC.

The table lists this clonotype with many counts. The CDR3 DNA is TGTGCCTGGAGTTGGGACAGGGATGGAAGCTCCCAGTACTTC. The encoded protein is CAWSWDRDGSSQYF. J is TRBJ2-5 and V is TRBV30; 9 bases agree with TRBD1. Germline trimming cut 2 bases from V and 9 bases from J; bases unmatched to any gene: 10. CDR1 and CDR2 from the germline V gene are GTSNPN and SVGIG (reference sequence). The CDR3 totals 14 residues.

Many counts were recorded for this clonotype. CDR3 protein: CASSLGLAGETYEQYF. The DNA of the CDR3 is TGCGCCAGCAGCCTCGGGCTAGCGGGGGAGACCTACGAGCAGTACTTC. V gene TRBV4-3 combines with J gene TRBJ2-7, with TRBD2 identical over 10 bases. The V gene's germline CDR1 is LGHNA and CDR2 YSLEER. The V segment lost 4 bases and the J segment 2 bases; nucleotides outside the gene matches: 8. CDR3 size: 16 residues.

J is TRBJ2-3 and V is TRBV15; 13 bases are shared with TRBD2. This CDR3 is built from 16 residues. Germline loops: CDR1 LNHNV, CDR2 YYDKDF (reference sequence). V trimming: 4 bases; J trimming: 2 bases; junction bases outside the gene matches: 3. The DNA of the CDR3 is TGTGCCACCAGCATCGGACTAGCGGGGGCCACAGATACGCAGTATTTT. Translation: CATSIGLAGATDTQYF. Drawing the rest from reference TRBV15 and TRBJ2-3, the complete variable domain is DAMVIQNPRYQVTQFGKPVTLSCSQTLNHNVMYWYQQKSSQAPKLLFHYYDKDFNNEADTPDNFQSRRPNTSFCFLDIRSPGLGDTAMYLCATSIGLAGATDTQYFGPGTRLTVL.

This clonotype was seen ten or more times. This chain joins TRBV13 and TRBJ1-2; tentatively, D is TRBD1 (5 bases). CDR1 PRHDT and CDR2 FYEKMQ come from the germline V gene (reference sequence). The V gene lost 2 bases and the J gene lost 6 bases, with 10 bases spanning the gap. CDR3 length: 13 amino acids. CDR3 loop: CASSLSGSDGYTF. In DNA, the CDR3 is TGTGCCAGCAGCTTATCAGGGTCGGATGGCTACACCTTC.

The table lists this clonotype with many counts. The V and J genes are TRBV7-9 and TRBJ2-1; TRBD2 matches at 11 bases. This CDR3 spans 17 amino acids. Germline assignment: CDR1 SEHNR and CDR2 FQNEAQ (reference sequence). Trimming removed 5 bases from V and 6 bases from J; junction bases left unmatched: 12. CDR3 protein: CASSPRLAGQLSNEQFF. CDR3 bases: TGTGCCAGCAGCCCCCGACTAGCGGGACAACTGAGCAATGAGCAGTTCTTC.

The chain joins TRBV7-9 to TRBJ2-7, with no clear D. The germline V gene encodes CDR1 SEHNR and CDR2 FQNEAQ (reference sequence). The CDR3 extends over 12 amino acids. The ends were cut back, 2 bases at V and 5 bases at J, with 7 bases in the middle. CDR3 residues: CASSLWVHEQYF. The CDR3 DNA follows: TGTGCCAGCAGCTTATGGGTACACGAGCAGTACTTC.

This clonotype was recorded many times. The chain couples TRBV24-1 to TRBJ2-5; D gene uncertain. The length of the CDR3 is 14 residues. Germline loops: CDR1 KGHDR, CDR2 SFDVKD. Deletions cut 0 bases from V and 3 bases from J, with 7 bases between. The CDR3 DNA reads TGTGCCACCAGTGATTTGGGCGGAGAAGAGACCCAGTACTTC. Encoded protein: CATSDLGGEETQYF.

This clonotype came up many times. The CDR3 DNA is TGCAGTGCTCGGAACACCAGGGGGCTGGGAACTGAAGCTTTCTTT. Its protein product is CSARNTRGLGTEAFF. The chain combines TRBV20-1 with TRBJ1-1; the match to TRBD1 covers 8 bases. Germline CDR1 is DFQATT and CDR2 is SNEGSKA (reference sequence). The length of the CDR3 is 15 residues. Losses at the gene ends were 5 bases for V and 5 bases for J; bases not matched to a gene: 13.

This clonotype is judged medium-sized. V is TRBV25-1 and J is TRBJ2-3; 8 bases line up with TRBD2. CDR1 and CDR2 (germline): MGHDK, SYGVNS. Trimming cost V 5 bases and J 5 bases; bases outside gene matches: 12. This CDR3 has 16 amino acids. This CDR3 reads CASSPLSSGTGDTQYF. The CDR3 DNA is TGTGCCAGCAGTCCTCTGAGTAGCGGGACGGGAGATACGCAGTATTTT. Variable domain in full (rest from reference TRBV25-1 and TRBJ2-3): EADIYQTPRYLVIGTGKKITLECSQTMGHDKMYWYQQDPGMELHLIHYSYGVNSTEKGDLSSESTVSRIRTEHFPLTLESARPSHTSQYLCASSPLSSGTGDTQYFGPGTRLTVL.

This clonotype was seen many times. V is TRBV4-3 and J is TRBJ1-1; tentative D call: TRBD1 (5 bases). V lost 4 bases to trimming and J lost 1 base, with 13 bases between them. CDR3 size: 15 residues. Germline CDR1 is LGHNA and CDR2 is YSLEER. The CDR3 loop reads CASSLGRGTNTEAFF. The CDR3 DNA reads as TGCGCCAGCAGCCTTGGTAGAGGGACGAACACTGAAGCTTTCTTT.

In this sample, this clonotype turned up many times. The CDR3: CASRQGYNNEKLFF. The CDR3 DNA sequence: TGTGCCAGCAGGCAAGGATATAACAATGAAAAACTGTTTTTT. The gene calls are TRBV6-5 and TRBJ1-4; D gene unclear. Germline V gene sequence: CDR1 MNHEY, CDR2 SVGAGI. V lost 6 bases to trimming and J lost 5 bases, with 13 bases between them. The CDR3 is made up of 14 amino acids.

This clonotype was seen repeatedly, ten times or more. The chain is built from TRBV5-4 and TRBJ2-2; 7 bases are a match to TRBD1. The germline V gene has CDR1 SGHNT and CDR2 YYREEE (reference sequence). The V segment lost 5 bases and the J segment 5 bases; nucleotides outside the gene matches: 9. The CDR3 contains 15 residues. The CDR3 coding sequence is TGTGCCAGCAGGAGAGGGGGCGCTGTTACCGGGGAGCTGTTTTTT. As protein: CASRRGGAVTGELFF.

The chain recombines TRBV2 with TRBJ2-5; possible D gene TRBD2, 5 bases. Trimming shortened V by 3 bases and J by 5 bases, and 10 bases separated the two germline ends. The CDR3 runs to 13 residues. Germline-derived CDR1 and CDR2 are SNHLY and FYNNEI. In DNA form, the CDR3 reads TGTGCCAGCAGTGAGAGTCCGGGGGAGACCCAGTACTTC. Its protein product is CASSESPGETQYF.

This clonotype was seen many times. The chain links TRBV2 to TRBJ2-1; perhaps TRBD2 as D (5 bases). Germline V gives CDR1 SNHLY, CDR2 FYNNEI. The germline V and J ends were trimmed by 8 bases and 0 bases, with 11 bases remaining between them. The CDR3 totals 14 residues. CDR3: CASGDYSSYNEQFF. DNA of the CDR3: TGTGCCAGCGGAGACTACAGCTCCTACAATGAGCAGTTCTTC.